These 17 T cell receptor beta chains originate from one sample sequenced in a study of shared clonotypes between healthy human individuals. The repertoire was sequenced with immunoSEQ multiplex PCR; TCRdb's copy has only in-frame clones and lacks some. The repertoire has about 460,000 clones, roughly three quarters of them found once; the top ten carry 12%. Sequencing was done on a sample of PBMCs. These receptors came from a woman in her thirties or forties in good health. Some clones in this sample may be carry-over from other donors' samples.

The rearrangement joins TRBV7-2 to TRBJ1-1, with unresolved D. Germline-derived CDR1 and CDR2 are SGHTA and FQGNSA. The CDR3 spans 17 residues. Trimming took 1 base from V and 6 from J, leaving 21 bases between them. The CDR3 bases are TGTGCCAGCAGCTTAGATCTGGGCTTCACCTCCGCGGCTGAAGCTTTCTTT. Translation gives CASSLDLGFTSAAEAFF.

This clone was found a few times. J is TRBJ2-3 and V is TRBV6-6; 11 bases match TRBD2. Germline V CDR1 and CDR2: MNHNY, SVGAGI (reference sequence). J lost 3 bases, V lost 5 bases, and 1 base had no gene match. This CDR3 spans 14 amino acids. CDR3 region: CASSTSGSTDTQYF. Here the CDR3 DNA reads TGTGCCAGCAGTACTAGCGGGAGTACAGATACGCAGTATTTT.

The chain has TRBV20-1 and TRBJ1-6; no reliable D call. CDR3 length: 10 residues. The V end was cut by 4 bases, the J end by 18 bases, with 13 bases between. CDR1 DFQATT and CDR2 SNEGSKA come from the germline V gene (reference sequence). CDR3 residues: CSAIWQSPHF. Written as DNA, the CDR3 is TGCAGTGCTATCTGGCAGTCCCCCCACTTT.

CDR3: CASSVSAGEGNEQFF. DNA of the CDR3: TGTGCCAGCAGCGTATCAGCGGGAGAGGGGAATGAGCAGTTCTTC. The gene calls are TRBV9 and TRBJ2-1, with 8 nucleotides matching TRBD2. Germline V CDR1 and CDR2: SGDLS, YYNGEE. The CDR3 has 15 amino acids. V lost 1 base to trimming and J lost 7 bases; unmatched junction nucleotides: 7. The whole variable domain, filled in from reference TRBV9 and TRBJ2-1, reads DSGVTQTPKHLITATGQRVTLRCSPRSGDLSVYWYQQSLDQGLQFLIQYYNGEERAKGNILERFSAQQFPDLHSELNLSSLELGDSALYFCASSVSAGEGNEQFFGPGTRLTVL.

The table lists this clone with a count of one. This chain uses TRBV28 with TRBJ2-2; D unclear. This CDR3 has 14 residues. CDR1 and CDR2 (germline): MDHEN, SYDVKM. Trimming took 5 bases from V and 2 from J, leaving 9 bases between them. CDR3 sequence: CASSPRVNTGELFF. CDR3 DNA: TGTGCCAGCAGTCCCCGGGTTAACACCGGGGAGCTGTTTTTT.

The genes are TRBV29-1 and TRBJ2-1; D unresolved. The germline gives CDR1 SQVTM, CDR2 ANQGSEA. V was clipped by 6 bases and J by 3 bases, with 6 bases between them. This CDR3 spans 11 amino acids. The CDR3 bases are TGCAGCGTCGAGAGCTACAATGAGCAGTTCTTC. It translates to CSVESYNEQFF.

CDR3 sequence: CASSYGQSSYNEQFF. The CDR3 bases are TGTGCCAGCAGTTACGGACAGAGCTCCTACAATGAGCAGTTCTTC. The rearrangement joins TRBV6-5 to TRBJ2-1; TRBD1 is a possible D gene (6 bases). With 2 bases removed from V and 0 bases from J, the gap between germline ends came to 8 bases. Germline V lookup: CDR1 MNHEY, CDR2 SVGAGI. The CDR3 loop spans 15 amino acids.

As regards this clone: It differs at one base from a far larger clone, so likely a read error. As DNA, the CDR3 is TGTGCCGCACCCATGACAGGGATCTCCTACGAGCAGTACTTC. Protein: CAAPMTGISYEQYF. The chain employs TRBV30 and TRBJ2-7; 7 bases are a match to TRBD1. This CDR3 region has 14 residues. V lost 8 bases and J lost 0; bases outside the gene matches: 10. CDR1 is GTSNPN, CDR2 SVGIG, per germline (reference sequence).

The V gene is TRBV25-1, the J gene TRBJ2-7; 8 bases fit TRBD1. The CDR3 contains 16 residues. Germline CDR1 and CDR2: MGHDK and SYGVNS. J was trimmed by 0 bases and V by 6 bases; bases with no gene match: 10. The CDR3 loop is CASSSRDRQSSYEQYF. The CDR3 coding sequence is TGTGCCAGCAGCTCCAGGGACAGGCAGAGCTCCTACGAGCAGTACTTC.

The rearrangement joins TRBV7-6 to TRBJ2-7, with D perhaps being TRBD1 or TRBD2 (6 bases each). This CDR3 is 13 amino acids long. Germline lookup yields CDR1 SGHVS and CDR2 FNYEAQ. The V end lost 4 bases, the J end lost 7 bases, and 14 bases lay between the germline ends. CDR3 residues: CASSSRRGTEQYF. CDR3 sequence (DNA): TGTGCCAGCAGCTCACGGAGGGGGACTGAGCAGTACTTC.

V is TRBV18 and J is TRBJ2-4; D is possibly TRBD1 or TRBD2 (5 bases each). V shed 4 bases and J shed 1 base, with 14 bases lying between them. This CDR3 region has 16 residues. The germline V gene has CDR1 KGHSH and CDR2 LQKENI. The chain's CDR3 is CASSLSRGLAKNIQYF. The CDR3 DNA sequence: TGTGCCAGCTCACTGTCCCGGGGCCTTGCCAAAAACATTCAGTACTTC. The variable domain in full, with the rest retrieved from reference TRBV18 and TRBJ2-4, is NAGVMQNPRHLVRRRGQEARLRCSPMKGHSHVYWYRQLPEEGLKFMVYLQKENIIDESGMPKERFSAEFPKEGPSILRIQQVVRGDSAAYFCASSLSRGLAKNIQYFGAGTRLSVL.

The rearrangement uses TRBV6-5 and TRBJ2-2; 12 nucleotides line up with TRBD2. Germline loops: CDR1 MNHEY, CDR2 SVGAGI. This CDR3 region has 15 residues. V trimming: 7 bases; J trimming: 5 bases; junction bases outside the gene matches: 5. The CDR3 region has the DNA TGTGCCAGCACCACCGGGACTAGCGGGACCGGGGAGCTGTTTTTT. This codes for CASTTGTSGTGELFF.

With regard to this clone: One end of the junction is discordant with germline, which a read error may explain. CDR3 protein: CASSLMTSGSGISTF. DNA of the CDR3: TGCGCCAGCAGCTTGATGACTAGCGGGAGCGGAATTAGTACCTTC. The chain combines TRBV5-1 with TRBJ2-4, with 12 positions matching TRBD2. Germline CDR1 is SGHRS and CDR2 is YFSETQ. The CDR3 is made up of 15 amino acids.

V usage is TRBV5-6 and J usage is TRBJ2-7; maybe TRBD2 (5 bases). Germline CDR1 and CDR2: SGHDT and YYEEEE. The ends were cut back, 1 base at V and 6 bases at J, with 14 bases in the middle. This CDR3 has 14 residues. The CDR3: CASSLFLARREQYF. DNA of the CDR3: TGTGCCAGCAGCTTGTTCCTAGCCAGGCGCGAGCAGTACTTC.

This clone was seen a single time. The germline gene is not matched at one end of the junction; a read error may be the cause. The chain joins TRBV28 to TRBJ2-7, with 7 nucleotides matching TRBD2. CDR1 and CDR2 (germline): MDHEN, SYDVKM. The CDR3 consists of 12 residues. The CDR3 bases are TGTGCCAGCATGGGAGGGAATTACGTGCAGTACTTC. It translates to CASMGGNYVQYF.

This sequence joins TRBV4-1 and TRBJ2-5; the match to TRBD1 covers 7 bases. V trimming: 9 bases; J trimming: 5 bases; junction bases outside the gene matches: 9. The germline CDR1 and CDR2 sequences are MGHRA and YSYEKL. This CDR3 contains 13 residues. DNA of the CDR3: TGCGCCAGTAGACAGGGTTGGGGGGAGACCCAGTACTTC. Translation gives CASRQGWGETQYF.

The genes are TRBV28 and TRBJ1-2; D gene uncertain. The CDR3 consists of 13 residues. Trimming took off 5 bases at V and 2 bases at J, with 9 bases between the two ends. Germline CDR1 reads MDHEN; CDR2 reads SYDVKM. CDR3 bases: TGTGCCAGCAGTAAGAGCCTAAACTATGGCTACACCTTC. Its translation: CASSKSLNYGYTF.